This TCR beta chain was identified in a study of blood T cell repertoires in COVID-19. The CDR3 is made up of 15 amino acids. The germline gives CDR1 SGHAT, CDR2 FQNNGV. The junction had 8 bases not matched to a gene; V was cut back by 5 bases and J by 7 bases. Produced via immunoSEQ multiplex PCR; TCRdb's table is partial and in-frame only. The table shows some 300,000 clones, with approximately 90% occurring only once. The chain has TRBV11-2 and TRBJ2-5, with TRBD2 identical over 12 bases. The sequenced sample consisted of peripheral blood. This TCR came from a woman in her twenties or thirties who had recovered from COVID-19. In DNA form, the CDR3 reads TGTGCCAGCAGCCTGACTAGCGGGGGCATCGGGACCCAGTACTTC. Residues: CASSLTSGGIGTQYF. Full variable domain (rest looked up from reference TRBV11-2 and TRBJ2-5): EAGVAQSPRYKIIEKRQSVAFWCNPISGHATLYWYQQILGQGPKLLIQFQNNGVVDDSQLPKDRFSAERLKGVDSTLKIQPAKLEDSAVYLCASSLTSGGIGTQYFGPGTRLLVL.